This T cell receptor beta chain was sequenced in a study of a mutant IDH1 vaccine in newly diagnosed glioma. Study results and caveats: Overall, more than 80% of patients had vaccine-induced immune responses.

Turning to this clone: What it binds is unknown.

Germline CDR1 and CDR2: SGHDT and YYEEEE. Trimming cost V 4 bases and J 2 bases, with 14 bases left between them. This CDR3 region has 15 residues. The time point was: week 47, end of study. The vaccine gave 300 ug of a 20-mer mutant IDH1 peptide subcutaneously per dose. The astrocytomas were IDH1-mutant, ATRX-negative, and WHO grade 3 or 4. Clones were read by immunoSEQ multiplex PCR, and TCRdb kept only the in-frame ones, dropping some. The sample shows approximately 84,000 clones, more than 80% of them seen only once. This sequence originates from a man aged 35 to 55 with glioma. This chain joins TRBV5-6 and TRBJ2-3, with D unclear. Sequencing was performed on PBMCs, taken from a glioma patient whose treatment included an IDH1 peptide vaccine. The CDR3 protein is CASSQGPRSTDTQYF. CDR3 DNA sequence: TGTGCCAGCAGCCAAGGACCCCGATCCACAGATACGCAGTATTTT.